A selection of T cell receptor beta chains follows, all from one sample in a study of blood T cell repertoires in COVID-19. Only in-frame clones appear in the TCRdb table, and some are missing; sequencing was by immunoSEQ multiplex PCR. The data contain 150,000 to 200,000 clones, approximately 95% of them singletons. The sample comprised peripheral blood. The receptors here all came from a woman between 55 and 75 years old with COVID-19, enrolled during active disease. The CDR3 runs from the conserved cysteine through the conserved F or W. The D gene is left open where the match is weak. Clone size, where shown, is once, few, many, or a class for clones that have expanded.

>TRBJ2-2|NA|TRBD2|TRBV6-5
CASRALAGTGELFF
TGTGCCAGCAGGGCACTAGCGGGCACCGGGGAGCTGTTTTTT
>TRBJ2-2|NA|TRBD1|TRBV7-3
CASSQTGVATGELFF
TGTGCCAGCAGCCAAACAGGGGTGGCCACCGGGGAGCTGTTTTTT
>TRBJ2-2|NA|TRBD2|TRBV5-1
CPSSLRTSGGASSGELFF
TGCCCCAGCAGCCTAAGGACTAGCGGGGGGGCCTCGTCCGGGGAGCTGTTTTTT
>TRBJ2-1|NA|NA|TRBV11-2
CASSFERVNEQFF
TGTGCCAGCAGCTTCGAGCGGGTCAATGAGCAGTTCTTC
>TRBJ2-5|NA|TRBD1|TRBV7-8
CASSQDRGLGETQYF
TGTGCCAGCAGCCAGGACAGGGGGCTGGGGGAGACCCAGTACTTC
>TRBJ2-5|NA|NA|TRBV4-1
CASSQDDRREETQYF
TGCGCCAGCAGCCAAGATGACAGGCGGGAAGAGACCCAGTACTTC
>TRBJ2-1|NA|TRBD2|TRBV30
CAWSVLAGSNEQFF
TGTGCCTGGAGTGTACTAGCGGGGTCGAATGAGCAGTTCTTC
>TRBJ1-4|NA|NA|TRBV5-1
CASSLGEPNEKLFF
TGCGCCAGCAGCTTAGGAGAGCCTAATGAAAAACTGTTTTTT
>TRBJ1-3|NA|TRBD1|TRBV28
CATYADRTGYFSGNTIYF
TGTGCCACTTACGCCGACCGGACAGGGTATTTTTCTGGAAACACCATATATTTT
>TRBJ1-1|NA|NA|TRBV2
CASSPQGRTEAFF
TGTGCCAGCTCCCCCCAGGGTCGCACTGAAGCTTTCTTT
>TRBJ1-1|NA|NA|TRBV7-2
CASSLVTGYTEAFF
TGTGCCAGCAGCTTAGTGACAGGTTACACTGAAGCTTTCTTT
>TRBJ1-2|NA|NA|TRBV7-9
CASSSTGTEYGGYTF
TGTGCCAGCAGTTCAACCGGGACTGAATATGGCGGCTACACCTTC
>TRBJ2-2|NA|TRBD1|TRBV19
CASSQGQENTGELFF
TGTGCCAGTAGCCAGGGACAGGAGAACACCGGGGAGCTGTTTTTT
>TRBJ1-6|NA|NA|TRBV4-2
CASSQDLGYNSPLHF
TGTGCCAGCAGCCAAGATCTAGGCTATAATTCACCCCTCCACTTT
>TRBJ2-3|NA|NA|TRBV7-9
CASSLVSSSFTDTQYF
TGTGCCAGCAGCTTAGTTTCGTCTAGTTTCACAGATACGCAGTATTTT
>TRBJ2-3|NA|TRBD1|TRBV7-2
CASSFDRGLNTQYF
TGTGCCAGCAGCTTCGACAGGGGGCTTAATACGCAGTATTTT
>TRBJ1-2|NA|NA|TRBV6-5
CASIPSLDTYGYTF
TGTGCCAGCATCCCTTCGCTGGACACCTATGGCTACACCTTC
>TRBJ1-6|few|NA|TRBV5-4
CASSLAAGSSYNSPLHF
TGTGCCAGCAGCTTGGCGGCGGGGAGCTCCTATAATTCACCCCTCCACTTT
>TRBJ2-3|NA|NA|TRBV29-1
CSVDYGGYTDTQYF
TGCAGCGTTGATTACGGCGGATACACAGATACGCAGTATTTT
>TRBJ2-7|NA|TRBD1|TRBV7-2
CASSSHRQGYEQYF
TGTGCCAGCAGCTCCCATCGACAGGGCTACGAGCAGTACTTC
>TRBJ1-1|NA|TRBD1|TRBV5-1
CASSLGDSLIGGTEAFF
TGCGCCAGCAGCTTGGGGGACAGCTTAATTGGGGGCACTGAAGCTTTCTTT
>TRBJ2-2|NA|TRBD2|TRBV7-3
CASSPRGAGGPGELFF
TGTGCCAGCAGCCCCCGGGGAGCGGGGGGCCCCGGGGAGCTGTTTTTT
>TRBJ1-5|NA|NA|TRBV7-9
CASSRGQNNQPQHF
TGTGCCAGCAGCCGCGGACAGAACAATCAGCCCCAGCATTTT
>TRBJ1-5|NA|TRBD1|TRBV24-1
CATSDFDRGGQPQHF
TGTGCCACCAGTGATTTCGACAGGGGTGGACAGCCCCAGCATTTT
>TRBJ1-2|few|TRBD1|TRBV6-5
CASSRQGTYGYTF
TGTGCCAGCAGTAGACAGGGTACCTATGGCTACACCTTC
>TRBJ2-1|NA|NA|TRBV14
CASSLITSGSYNEQFF
TGTGCCAGCAGCCTAATCACTAGTGGGTCCTACAATGAGCAGTTCTTC
>TRBJ1-2|NA|NA|TRBV10-3
CAVREGDYGYTF
TGTGCCGTCAGGGAAGGGGACTATGGCTACACCTTC
>TRBJ1-1|once|NA|TRBV28
CASSPGQVEAFF
TGTGCCAGCAGCCCCGGCCAGGTTGAAGCTTTCTTT
>TRBJ1-1|NA|NA|TRBV30
CAWAGMNTEAFF
TGTGCCTGGGCAGGGATGAACACTGAAGCTTTCTTT
>TRBJ2-5|NA|TRBD2|TRBV3-1/TRBV3-2
CASSQDPRGGGETQYF
TGTGCCAGCAGCCAAGATCCGCGGGGGGGCGGAGAGACCCAGTACTTC
>TRBJ1-1|NA|NA|TRBV2
CASSAADTEAFF
TGTGCCAGCAGTGCCGCGGACACTGAAGCTTTCTTT
>TRBJ1-2|NA|NA|TRBV5-1
CASSLAPITSGYTF
TGCGCCAGCAGCTTGGCCCCGATTACCAGTGGCTACACCTTC
>TRBJ2-1|once|NA|TRBV5-1
CASSAQQLVRQNEQFF
TGCGCCAGCAGCGCGCAACAGTTAGTACGACAAAATGAGCAGTTCTTC
>TRBJ1-5|NA|NA|TRBV12-3/TRBV12-4
CASSLSRDQPQHF
TGTGCCAGCAGTTTAAGCAGGGATCAGCCCCAGCATTTT
>TRBJ1-1|NA|NA|TRBV7-9
CASSLAPGAEAFF
TGTGCCAGCAGCTTAGCTCCCGGGGCTGAAGCTTTCTTT
>TRBJ2-2|NA|NA|TRBV19
CASSSAGEDGTGELFF
TGTGCCAGTAGTTCCGCAGGGGAAGACGGCACCGGGGAGCTGTTTTTT
>TRBJ2-2|NA|NA|TRBV9
CASSAGQKNTGELFF
TGTGCCAGCAGCGCAGGACAGAAGAACACCGGGGAGCTGTTTTTT
>TRBJ2-1|NA|NA|TRBV27
CASSSEVGSYNEQFF
TGTGCCAGCAGTAGTGAGGTAGGCTCCTACAATGAGCAGTTCTTC
>TRBJ2-7|NA|NA|TRBV2
CASSGLTAYYEQYF
TGTGCCAGCAGTGGTCTGACAGCTTACTACGAGCAGTACTTC
>TRBJ1-3|NA|NA|TRBV10-3
CAIIPSSGNTIYF
TGTGCCATCATTCCGAGCTCTGGAAACACCATATATTTT